The 10 T cell receptor beta chains listed next were all sequenced from one sample in a study of blood T cell repertoires in COVID-19. Repertoires were generated with immunoSEQ multiplex PCR, while TCRdb's copy carries only in-frame clones and drops some. The repertoire holds approximately 260,000 clones, with roughly 87% as singletons. The sample taken for sequencing was PBMCs or T cells enriched from blood (not recorded which). Source of these receptors: a woman under 40 with acute COVID-19.

Here the CDR3 DNA reads TGTGCCAGTAGTATGGAGTCTGGTATCACCTATAATTCACCCCTCCACTTT. Translated: CASSMESGITYNSPLHF. J is TRBJ1-6 and V is TRBV19; unclear D gene. The V and J ends lost 3 bases and 2 bases respectively, with 14 bases between them. Germline CDR1 LNHDA, CDR2 SQIVND (reference sequence). The CDR3 length is 17 residues.

The rearrangement uses TRBV6-5 and TRBJ1-2, with D possibly TRBD1 on 5 matching bases. This CDR3 region has 14 residues. Trimming pared 0 bases from V and 7 bases from J, leaving 12 bases between. Germline V lookup: CDR1 MNHEY, CDR2 SVGAGI. The CDR3 DNA sequence: TGTGCCAGCAGTTACTCGGGGGGAAGCCCTGGCTACACCTTC. Translation: CASSYSGGSPGYTF.

The chain couples TRBV7-2 to TRBJ1-1; D is unresolved. The CDR3 runs to 15 residues. Germline V gene sequence: CDR1 SGHTA, CDR2 FQGNSA. V shed 2 bases and J shed 0 bases, with 10 bases lying between them. The CDR3: CASSLIRGMNTEAFF. The CDR3 nucleotides are TGTGCCAGCAGCTTAATCCGGGGAATGAACACTGAAGCTTTCTTT.

The chain recombines TRBV7-9 with TRBJ1-4, with no clear D. Trimming removed 7 bases at V and 8 bases at J, with 14 bases between. This CDR3 comprises 13 residues. Germline CDR1 is SEHNR and CDR2 is FQNEAQ (reference sequence). This CDR3 reads CASKPSGREKLFF. As DNA, the CDR3 is TGTGCCAGCAAACCCAGCGGTAGGGAAAAACTGTTTTTT.

The chain employs TRBV6-1 and TRBJ2-5; maybe TRBD2 (6 bases). Trimming removed 0 bases from V and 4 bases from J, with 24 bases in between. The CDR3 length is 19 residues. CDR1 MNHNS and CDR2 SASEGT come from the germline V gene. The CDR3 nucleotides are TGTGCCAGCAGTGAAGCGCTCGGGATTGCGCGGGGAAGGATAGAGACCCAGTACTTC. Translating gives CASSEALGIARGRIETQYF.

Written as DNA, the CDR3 is TGTGCCAGCTCAGCTACAGGGGACGGCTACACCTTC. This translates into CASSATGDGYTF. The chain combines TRBV18 with TRBJ1-2, with TRBD1 identical over 7 bases. Germline-derived CDR1 and CDR2 are KGHSH and LQKENI. The CDR3 sequence is 12 residues long. The V gene end was trimmed by 5 bases and the J gene end by 8 bases; junction bases not matched to a gene: 5.

This clone was seen only a few times. The rearrangement uses TRBV9 and TRBJ1-1; D uncertain. The CDR3 covers 16 residues. Germline V CDR1 and CDR2: SGDLS, YYNGEE. V was cut by 2 bases and J by 6 bases, with 20 bases left in between. CDR3 protein: CASSVTTELITPEAFF. CDR3 DNA: TGTGCCAGCAGCGTTACAACGGAGCTGATAACCCCTGAAGCTTTCTTT.

This chain uses TRBV5-1 with TRBJ1-4, with TRBD1 matching over 10 bases. Germline values: CDR1 SGHRS, CDR2 YFSETQ. The CDR3 contains 15 residues. Losses at the gene ends were 4 bases for V and 6 bases for J; bases not matched to a gene: 6. The CDR3 loop is CASSLGQGGHEKLFF. In DNA form, the CDR3 reads TGCGCCAGCAGCCTCGGACAGGGGGGTCATGAAAAACTGTTTTTT.

The CDR3 coding sequence is TGTGCCACCAGTGATTGGACAGGCGAGACCCAGTACTTC. Translation gives CATSDWTGETQYF. V gene TRBV24-1 combines with J gene TRBJ2-5; 7 nucleotides align to TRBD1. The CDR3 is made up of 13 amino acids. The trim removed 2 bases at V and 5 bases at J, leaving 1 base unmatched. The germline V gene has CDR1 KGHDR and CDR2 SFDVKD.

The rearrangement links TRBV2 to TRBJ2-5, with D uncertain. The CDR3 is 14 residues long. Looked up from germline, CDR1 is SNHLY and CDR2 is FYNNEI. Trimming shortened V by 6 bases and J by 2 bases, and 13 bases separated the two germline ends. DNA for the CDR3: TGTGCCAGCAGGCGCACAGACATTCAAGAGACCCAGTACTTC. It codes for CASRRTDIQETQYF.